A selection of T cell receptor beta chains follows, all from one sample in a study of cytomegalovirus exposure and HLA in healthy donors. Data came from immunoSEQ multiplex PCR; TCRdb stores just in-frame clones and leaves some out. The table shows approximately 210,000 clones, with around 80% occurring only once. The source material was PBMCs. Receptor source: a woman aged 40-49 years in good health and CMV-seronegative. The CDR3 runs from the conserved cysteine through the conserved F or W. A D gene is named only where the DNA matches it firmly. Part of the rows lack a size; the others show once, few, many or a class for expanded clones.

TRBJ2-3 - TRBD2 TRBV11-2 TGTGCCAGCCTAGCGGCAGATACGCAGTATTTT CASLAADTQYF
TRBJ2-7 - TRBD2 TRBV7-8 TGTGCCAGCAGCGGTCCGACTAGCGGGAACTCCTACGAGCAGTACTTC CASSGPTSGNSYEQYF
TRBJ1-4 few TRBD1 TRBV30 TGTGCCTGGAGGGCCGGGACAGGGGATGAAAAACTGTTTTTT CAWRAGTGDEKLFF
TRBJ2-5 - TRBD2 TRBV5-1 TGCGCCAGCAGGTTAGCGGGAGTCCAAGAGACCCAGTACTTC CASRLAGVQETQYF
TRBJ2-1 - - TRBV5-1 TGCGCCAGCAGCTTGGCTGGTAGCTGGGATGAGCAGTTCTTC CASSLAGSWDEQFF
TRBJ2-1 once - TRBV1 TGCACCAGCAGCCATGCCATCGGGACAGGGAGACGGGAGCAGTTCTTC CTSSHAIGTGRREQFF
TRBJ1-4 - - TRBV5-4 TGTGCCAGCAGCCGGGATCATGAAAAACTGTTTTTT CASSRDHEKLFF
TRBJ2-3 - - TRBV7-9 TGTGCCAGCAGCTCCCAGGGGGATACGCAGTATTTT CASSSQGDTQYF
TRBJ2-2 - TRBD1 TRBV11-3 TGTGCCAGCAGGGTACAGGGGATGACCGGGGAGCTGTTTTTT CASRVQGMTGELFF
TRBJ2-5 - - TRBV2 TGTGCCAGCAGGCAGCAAGAGACCCAGTACTTC CASRQQETQYF
TRBJ1-5 few TRBD1 TRBV19 TGTGCCAGTAGTTATGACAGGGTTGGCAATCAGCCCCAGCATTTT CASSYDRVGNQPQHF
TRBJ2-6 - - TRBV6-5 TGTGCCAGCAGTTACCGACTCGCTGGGGCCAACGTCCTGACTTTC CASSYRLAGANVLTF
TRBJ1-5 - TRBD1 TRBV27 TGTGCCAGCAGTCCGACAGGGATGGGTAGCAATCAGCCCCAGCATTTT CASSPTGMGSNQPQHF
TRBJ2-1 - - TRBV11-2 TGTGCCAGCAGCTACGACTGGCCTACCAACAATGAGCAGTTCTTC CASSYDWPTNNEQFF